Presented here are 22 T cell receptor beta chains from one specimen sequenced in a study of Ad26.COV2.S vaccination and SARS-CoV-2 variants. TCRdb keeps only in-frame clones here, not all; method: immunoSEQ multiplex PCR. The repertoire holds about 280,000 clones, with approximately 89% as singletons. The treatment was: around 19 received Ad26.COV2.S at low or high dose, single or two shots; 5 received placebo; per-sample allocation not given. Specimen acquisition occurred on day 63 following the initial vaccine or placebo injection. The sample here was peripheral blood, taken in a trial of Ad26.COV2.S vaccine versus placebo. The receptor source for this set is a person aged 18 to 59 who received the Ad26.COV2.S COVID-19 vaccine or a placebo.

V usage is TRBV3-1 (or the pseudogene TRBV3-2) and J usage is TRBJ1-2, with D uncertain. Germline lookup yields CDR1 LGHDT and CDR2 YNNKEL (reference sequence). Trimming pared 4 bases from V and 0 bases from J, leaving 12 bases between. The CDR3 spans 15 residues. The CDR3 region has the DNA TGTGCCAGCAGCCCTGCCCGGGGAGCTAACTATGGCTACACCTTC. Residues: CASSPARGANYGYTF.

The gene calls are TRBV6-5 and TRBJ2-7, with 7 bases identical to TRBD1. The CDR3 totals 14 residues. V gave up 10 bases and J gave up 4 bases; unmatched junction bases: 13. Germline assignment: CDR1 MNHEY and CDR2 SVGAGI. The CDR3, as DNA: TGTGCCACCAACCCACAGGGGATGTCGTACGAGCAGTACTTC. It translates to CATNPQGMSYEQYF.

The chain is built from TRBV4-2 and TRBJ2-5; possibly TRBD1 for D (6 bases). The V and J ends lost 1 base and 5 bases respectively, with 11 bases between them. The length of the CDR3 is 14 residues. Germline values: CDR1 LGHNA, CDR2 YNFKEQ. The CDR3 DNA follows: TGTGCCAGCAGCCAAGGGATAGGGGGTGAGACCCAGTACTTC. It encodes CASSQGIGGETQYF.

The J gene is TRBJ1-5, the V gene TRBV6-1; D ambiguous. The V gene lost 1 base and the J gene lost 3 bases, with 10 bases spanning the gap. CDR1 and CDR2 (germline): MNHNS, SASEGT. The CDR3 is 15 amino acids. The CDR3 here is CASSEVNGYNQPQHF. Here the CDR3 DNA reads TGTGCCAGCAGTGAAGTAAACGGATACAATCAGCCCCAGCATTTT.

V usage is TRBV12-5 and J usage is TRBJ2-6; possibly TRBD1 for D (6 bases). Germline-derived CDR1 and CDR2 are LGHNT and FRNRAP. This CDR3 comprises 18 residues. Trimming took off 1 base at V and 0 bases at J, with 13 bases between the two ends. Here the CDR3 DNA reads TGTGCTAGTGGTTTGGATCGACAGGTCTACTCTGGGGCCAACGTCCTGACTTTC. Translation gives CASGLDRQVYSGANVLTF.

This clone was detected only a few times. V usage is TRBV10-3 and J usage is TRBJ2-7; D is uncertain. Germline V gene data show CDR1 as ENHRY and CDR2 as SYGVKD. The CDR3 extends over 14 amino acids. The ends were cut back, 4 bases at V and 3 bases at J, with 13 bases in the middle. This CDR3 reads CAISVGSPIYEQYF. The CDR3 DNA follows: TGTGCCATCAGTGTGGGAAGCCCAATCTACGAGCAGTACTTC.

This clone has just a few counts. The rearrangement joins TRBV27 to TRBJ1-6, with no clear D. The CDR3 extends over 15 amino acids. The germline V gene has CDR1 MNHEY and CDR2 SMNVEV (reference sequence). V dropped 2 bases and J dropped 10 bases, with 15 bases sitting between them. Written as DNA, the CDR3 is TGTGCCAGCAGTTTAAGGCCCGGGTTTGGGTCACCCCTCCACTTT. This sequence encodes CASSLRPGFGSPLHF.

This rearrangement joins TRBV23-1 to TRBJ2-3; D is undetermined. TRBV23-1 carries the ORF label, with uncertain function. CDR3 size: 15 residues. Trimming took off 0 bases at V and 5 bases at J, with 12 bases between the two ends. In nucleotides, the CDR3 is TGCGCCAGCAGTCAATCCGAGATCTCGGGAGATACGCAGTATTTT. Translating gives CASSQSEISGDTQYF.

J is TRBJ1-6 and V is TRBV13; TRBD1 matches 10 bases. Losses at the gene ends were 5 bases for V and 9 bases for J; bases not matched to a gene: 4. The CDR3 extends over 14 amino acids. Germline V gene data show CDR1 as PRHDT and CDR2 as FYEKMQ (reference sequence). The CDR3 coding sequence is TGTGCCAGCAGCGGAGGGACAGGGGTTTCACCCCTCCACTTT. This codes for CASSGGTGVSPLHF.

The CDR3 reads CASSLESNNMNTEAFF. The CDR3 DNA reads as TGCGCCAGCAGCTTGGAGTCAAACAACATGAACACTGAAGCTTTCTTT. The chain uses TRBV5-1 and TRBJ1-1; D call uncertain. Per the germline V gene, CDR1 is SGHRS and CDR2 is YFSETQ. V lost 0 bases, J lost 0 bases, and 12 bases lay in between. CDR3 length equals 16 residues.

The V and J genes are TRBV11-2 and TRBJ2-3; either TRBD1 or TRBD2 may supply D (6 bases each). Deletions cut 1 base from V and 2 bases from J, with 13 bases between. There are 16 residues in the CDR3. CDR1 is SGHAT and CDR2 is FQNNGV in the germline V gene. CDR3 in amino acids: CASSLAGGRYTDTQYF. DNA for the CDR3: TGTGCCAGCAGCTTAGCTGGGGGGCGGTACACAGATACGCAGTATTTT.

The CDR3 is CASGWGLAGIGTDTQYF. The DNA of the CDR3 is TGTGCTAGTGGTTGGGGACTAGCGGGAATTGGCACAGATACGCAGTATTTT. The chain couples TRBV12-5 to TRBJ2-3, with TRBD2 matching 13 bases. V shed 4 bases and J 1 base; nucleotides not matched to a gene: 5. This CDR3 has 17 residues. From germline, CDR1 is LGHNT and CDR2 FRNRAP.

This chain connects TRBV30 to TRBJ1-3; D is undetermined. Germline V gives CDR1 GTSNPN, CDR2 SVGIG (reference sequence). The V end lost 0 bases, the J end lost 0 bases, and 6 bases lay between the germline ends. CDR3 length: 14 residues. DNA of the CDR3: TGTGCCTGGAGTGTCGGCTTCTCTGGAAACACCATATATTTT. Encoded protein: CAWSVGFSGNTIYF.

The rearrangement uses TRBV3-1 (or the pseudogene TRBV3-2) and TRBJ1-5; D may be TRBD1 (6 bases). CDR1 is LGHDT and CDR2 is YNNKEL in the germline V gene (reference sequence). V was trimmed by 4 bases and J by 8 bases, leaving 15 bases between them. This CDR3 contains 14 residues. The CDR3 spells CASSPVGGQKPQHF. The DNA of the CDR3 is TGTGCCAGCAGCCCTGTAGGGGGGCAAAAGCCCCAGCATTTT.

The chain uses TRBV2 and TRBJ2-7; 8 nucleotides agree with TRBD2. Germline CDR1 and CDR2: SNHLY and FYNNEI. The CDR3 has 14 residues. Trimming cost V 4 bases and J 1 base; bases outside gene matches: 3. The DNA of the CDR3 is TGTGCCAGCAGTGGGATAGCGGGATCCTACGAGCAGTACTTC. Its translation is CASSGIAGSYEQYF.

The chain is built from TRBV7-9 and TRBJ2-1; TRBD2 matches at 7 bases. CDR3 length equals 16 residues. V was pared by 0 bases and J by 8 bases, with 10 bases of the junction left unmatched. Per the germline V gene, CDR1 is SEHNR and CDR2 is FQNEAQ (reference sequence). CDR3 DNA: TGTGCCAGCAGCTTAGCCAGGGCGGGAGCGCAGCATGAGCAGTTCTTC. Translation gives CASSLARAGAQHEQFF.

This chain uses TRBV7-2 with TRBJ2-5, with TRBD2 matching 11 bases. J was trimmed by 2 bases and V by 3 bases; bases with no gene match: 5. The germline gives CDR1 SGHTA, CDR2 FQGNSA. The CDR3 runs to 16 residues. Written as DNA, the CDR3 is TGTGCCAGCAGCTTGGGACTAGCGGAATCTCAAGAGACCCAGTACTTC. Translating it yields CASSLGLAESQETQYF.

The chain is built from TRBV6-6 and TRBJ2-5; 11 bases line up with TRBD2. The V segment lost 4 bases and the J segment 4 bases; nucleotides outside the gene matches: 2. The CDR3 length is 14 residues. From germline, CDR1 is MNHNY and CDR2 SVGAGI (reference sequence). The CDR3: CASSSGTSGETQYF. CDR3 bases: TGTGCCAGCAGTTCCGGGACTAGCGGAGAGACCCAGTACTTC.

The chain employs TRBV5-1 and TRBJ1-2, with 9 bases aligning to TRBD1. The CDR3 spans 14 residues. The germline CDR1 and CDR2 sequences are SGHRS and YFSETQ. The J segment lost 7 bases and the V segment lost 0 bases, leaving 4 bases of the junction unmatched. As DNA, the CDR3 is TGCGCCAGCAGCTTGGGGGGACAGGGAAGTGGCTACACCTTC. This codes for CASSLGGQGSGYTF.

The chain couples TRBV4-2 to TRBJ2-7, with 9 bases matching TRBD2. Trimming cost V 0 bases and J 3 bases; bases outside gene matches: 9. The CDR3 length is 17 residues. Looked up from germline, CDR1 is LGHNA and CDR2 is YNFKEQ. CDR3 DNA sequence: TGTGCCAGCAGCCAAGATCGGGGGCGGGAGGGCCACTACGAGCAGTACTTC. This translates into CASSQDRGREGHYEQYF.

V and J are TRBV2 and TRBJ1-1; tentative D call: TRBD1 (6 bases). Germline loops: CDR1 SNHLY, CDR2 FYNNEI. The V and J ends lost 7 bases and 4 bases respectively, with 16 bases between them. This CDR3 region has 14 residues. The CDR3 region is CASNPRGGSTEAFF. The CDR3 bases are TGTGCCAGCAACCCCAGGGGCGGGAGCACTGAAGCTTTCTTT. Full variable domain (remainder filled in from reference TRBV2 and TRBJ1-1): EPEVTQTPSHQVTQMGQEVILRCVPISNHLYFYWYRQILGQKVEFLVSFYNNEISEKSEIFDDQFSVERPDGSNFTLKIRSTKLEDSAMYFCASNPRGGSTEAFFGQGTRLTVV.

Only one count was recorded for this clone. The chain is built from TRBV2 and TRBJ1-2; 7 nucleotides match TRBD1. Germline assignment: CDR1 SNHLY and CDR2 FYNNEI. The trim removed 5 bases at V and 2 bases at J, leaving 5 bases unmatched. The CDR3 has 14 amino acids. The DNA of the CDR3 is TGTGCCAGCAGTCTTGGGGACAGAAACTATGGCTACACCTTC. The encoded protein is CASSLGDRNYGYTF.